This record covers a single T cell receptor beta chain. The target antigen is unknown. The sample originates from a study of shared clonotypes between healthy human individuals. Study-wide results and limits: Clonotype sharing among donors was thought likely to change with sequencing depth.

The authors ran the assay at deep level. This table comes from immunoSEQ multiplex PCR, and its TCRdb copy is limited to in-frame clones, with some not included. The repertoire has roughly 480,000 clones, 65% to 80% of them found once; the top ten carry 9.5% to 15%. Looked up from germline, CDR1 is SEHNR and CDR2 is FQNEAQ (reference sequence). CDR3 length equals 18 residues. V lost 6 bases and J lost 0; bases outside the gene matches: 13. The receptor was isolated from a woman aged 40 to 49 in good health. Some clones in this sample may be carry-over from other donors' samples. The J gene is TRBJ2-1, the V gene TRBV7-9, with 8 bases lining up with TRBD1. Sequencing input: PBMCs. In nucleotides, the CDR3 is TGTGCCAGCAGACCTAGGACAGGGTCCGTGGGCTCCTACAATGAGCAGTTCTTC. Its translation: CASRPRTGSVGSYNEQFF.